This is a list of T cell receptor beta chains from one sample in a study of early stage breast cancer tumors. TCRdb's table, derived via immunoSEQ multiplex PCR, lists solely in-frame clones and lacks some. Of roughly 49,000 clones listed, around 80% are singletons. The sequencing sample was made of blood. These receptors came from a person in their 40s with breast cancer. Both conserved end residues are part of each CDR3. A D gene is named only where the DNA matches it firmly. For some rows the clone size is stated as once, few or many, or as a class when expanded; others skip it.

j_gene: TRBJ1-5
v_gene: TRBV19
d_gene: TRBD1
abundance: NA
CDR3nt: TGTGCCAGCTCGGGACAGCAGCCTTATAGCAATCAGCCCCAGCATTTT
CDR3aa: CASSGQQPYSNQPQHF

j_gene: TRBJ2-2
v_gene: TRBV21-1
d_gene: NA
abundance: few
CDR3nt: TGTGCCAGCACTTACATCGAAGGGGAGCTGTTTTTT
CDR3aa: CASTYIEGELFF

j_gene: TRBJ1-2
v_gene: TRBV11-3
d_gene: TRBD1
abundance: NA
CDR3nt: TGTGCCAGCAGCCCTGGGGGACTGCAGGGGGCTGGCTATGGCTACACCTTC
CDR3aa: CASSPGGLQGAGYGYTF

j_gene: TRBJ1-3
v_gene: TRBV6-5
d_gene: TRBD1
abundance: once
CDR3nt: TGTGCCAGCAGTGGGACAGAAGATTCTGGAAACACCATATATTTT
CDR3aa: CASSGTEDSGNTIYF

j_gene: TRBJ1-1
v_gene: TRBV4-2
d_gene: NA
abundance: NA
CDR3nt: TGTGCCAGCAGCCAAGATCTCCTGAACACTGAAGCTTTCTTT
CDR3aa: CASSQDLLNTEAFF

j_gene: TRBJ2-7
v_gene: TRBV7-9
d_gene: TRBD2
abundance: NA
CDR3nt: TGTGCCAGCAGCGGACTAGCGCGGTACGAGCAGTACTTC
CDR3aa: CASSGLARYEQYF

j_gene: TRBJ2-1
v_gene: TRBV4-2
d_gene: NA
abundance: few
CDR3nt: TGTGCCAGCAGCGGTATTAGCGGAAACAATGAGCAGTTCTTC
CDR3aa: CASSGISGNNEQFF

j_gene: TRBJ1-2
v_gene: TRBV10-1
d_gene: NA
abundance: NA
CDR3nt: TGCGCCAGCAGTGAGTCCAGGGACCGGGGCTACACCTTC
CDR3aa: CASSESRDRGYTF

j_gene: TRBJ2-5
v_gene: TRBV18
d_gene: NA
abundance: NA
CDR3nt: TGTGCCAGCTCACAGCAAGAGACCCAGTACTTC
CDR3aa: CASSQQETQYF

j_gene: TRBJ1-5
v_gene: TRBV19
d_gene: NA
abundance: NA
CDR3nt: TGTGCCAGTAGGGCCGTCCCGAATAGCAATCAGCCCCAGCATTTT
CDR3aa: CASRAVPNSNQPQHF

j_gene: TRBJ1-2
v_gene: TRBV5-1
d_gene: TRBD1
abundance: NA
CDR3nt: TGCGCCAGCAGCTCTCCCGGACAGGCAATAAACTATGGCTACACCTTC
CDR3aa: CASSSPGQAINYGYTF

j_gene: TRBJ2-1
v_gene: TRBV7-2
d_gene: NA
abundance: NA
CDR3nt: TGTGCCAGCAGCTTAGAAGAGGGACCAAGCTCCTACAATGAGCAGTTCTTC
CDR3aa: CASSLEEGPSSYNEQFF

j_gene: TRBJ2-3
v_gene: TRBV2
d_gene: NA
abundance: NA
CDR3nt: TGTGCCAGCAGTGAGACCAGAGCCACAGATACGCAGTATTTT
CDR3aa: CASSETRATDTQYF

j_gene: TRBJ2-7
v_gene: TRBV4-1
d_gene: NA
abundance: NA
CDR3nt: TGCGCCAGCAGCCAAGACTTTTCGAGTGGCGAGCAGTACTTC
CDR3aa: CASSQDFSSGEQYF

j_gene: TRBJ2-5
v_gene: TRBV30
d_gene: TRBD2
abundance: NA
CDR3nt: TGTGCCTGGAGTGTAGGGCTCGGGGGGGTCGTTGAGACCCAGTACTTC
CDR3aa: CAWSVGLGGVVETQYF

j_gene: TRBJ1-1
v_gene: TRBV5-1
d_gene: NA
abundance: NA
CDR3nt: TGCGCCAGCACTCGGAACACTGAAGCTTTCTTC
CDR3aa: CASTRNTEAFF

j_gene: TRBJ1-1
v_gene: TRBV11-2
d_gene: NA
abundance: NA
CDR3nt: TGTGCCAGCAGCTTAAGGTCAGACGCGAACACTGAAGCTTTCTTT
CDR3aa: CASSLRSDANTEAFF

j_gene: TRBJ2-5
v_gene: TRBV2
d_gene: NA
abundance: NA
CDR3nt: TGTGCCAGCAGTGAAGATGGGGACGAGACCCAGTACTTC
CDR3aa: CASSEDGDETQYF

j_gene: TRBJ2-5
v_gene: TRBV29-1
d_gene: TRBD1
abundance: NA
CDR3nt: TGCAGCGCCGACAGGGGGCGGGAGACCCAGTACTTC
CDR3aa: CSADRGRETQYF

j_gene: TRBJ2-7
v_gene: TRBV19
d_gene: TRBD2
abundance: few
CDR3nt: TGTGCCAGTAGGCTACTAGCGGGCGACTCCTACGAGCAGTACTTC
CDR3aa: CASRLLAGDSYEQYF

j_gene: TRBJ1-3
v_gene: TRBV5-1
d_gene: NA
abundance: NA
CDR3nt: TGCGCCAGCAGCTTGCGGGGGGGCTCTGGAAACACCATATATTTT
CDR3aa: CASSLRGGSGNTIYF

j_gene: TRBJ1-4
v_gene: TRBV4-1
d_gene: NA
abundance: NA
CDR3nt: TGCGCCAGCAGCCAAGATCTTTGGGGAAGGGGCTTGTTTTTT
CDR3aa: CASSQDLWGRGLFF

j_gene: TRBJ1-1
v_gene: TRBV7-8
d_gene: NA
abundance: NA
CDR3nt: TGTGCCAGCAGCTTAGGGATGGGGAGTCGAACTGAAGCTTTCTTT
CDR3aa: CASSLGMGSRTEAFF

j_gene: TRBJ2-2
v_gene: TRBV4-1
d_gene: NA
abundance: few
CDR3nt: TGCGCCAGCAGCCAAGAACAGGTCCAGCCCGCCGGGGAGCTGTTTTTT
CDR3aa: CASSQEQVQPAGELFF

j_gene: TRBJ2-7
v_gene: TRBV19
d_gene: TRBD2
abundance: NA
CDR3nt: TGTGCCAGTTCTAGCGGGAGCTCCGACCAGTACTTC
CDR3aa: CASSSGSSDQYF

j_gene: TRBJ2-5
v_gene: TRBV4-1
d_gene: NA
abundance: NA
CDR3nt: TGCGCCAGCAGCCGGGGGGAAGGGTACCAAGAGACCCAGTACTTC
CDR3aa: CASSRGEGYQETQYF

j_gene: TRBJ2-1
v_gene: TRBV7-3
d_gene: NA
abundance: NA
CDR3nt: TGTGCCAGCAGCCAGAGCTCCTACAATGAGCAGTTCTTC
CDR3aa: CASSQSSYNEQFF

j_gene: TRBJ1-2
v_gene: TRBV5-1
d_gene: TRBD1
abundance: once
CDR3nt: TGCGCCAGCAGCCCATGGACAGGGGGCAAAGACGGCTACACCTTC
CDR3aa: CASSPWTGGKDGYTF

j_gene: TRBJ2-3
v_gene: TRBV11-3
d_gene: NA
abundance: NA
CDR3nt: TGTGCCAGCAGCTTAGGTGGAGGGAGCACAGATACGCAGTATTTT
CDR3aa: CASSLGGGSTDTQYF

j_gene: TRBJ2-1
v_gene: TRBV5-6
d_gene: NA
abundance: NA
CDR3nt: TGTGCCAGCAGCTTCCGACTGGCCCCCCCCTACAATGAGCAGTTCTTC
CDR3aa: CASSFRLAPPYNEQFF

j_gene: TRBJ1-1
v_gene: TRBV28
d_gene: TRBD1
abundance: NA
CDR3nt: TGTGCCAGCAGTTTAACAGGGGTTATGAACACTGAAGCTTTCTTT
CDR3aa: CASSLTGVMNTEAFF

j_gene: TRBJ1-4
v_gene: TRBV2
d_gene: NA
abundance: few
CDR3nt: TGTGCCAGCAGTTCCGGGACGGCTAATGAAAAACTGTTTTTT
CDR3aa: CASSSGTANEKLFF

j_gene: TRBJ1-1
v_gene: TRBV6-4
d_gene: NA
abundance: NA
CDR3nt: TGTGCCAGCAGTGACCCCCCGGGGAAGGCTGAAGCTTTCTTT
CDR3aa: CASSDPPGKAEAFF

j_gene: TRBJ2-7
v_gene: TRBV29-1
d_gene: NA
abundance: NA
CDR3nt: TGCAGCGTTTCAAAGGGGATCTTCTACGAGCAGTACTTC
CDR3aa: CSVSKGIFYEQYF

j_gene: TRBJ2-3
v_gene: TRBV7-2
d_gene: TRBD2
abundance: NA
CDR3nt: TGTGCCAGCAGCCTGGAAGGGGGGACTAGGGTTAGGGATACGCAGTATTTT
CDR3aa: CASSLEGGTRVRDTQYF